These 10 T cell receptor beta chains were sequenced from one sample in a study of control samples from healthy donors and cancer patients. TCRdb's copy holds only in-frame clones and misses some; the assay was immunoSEQ multiplex PCR. Among some 79,000 clones listed, roughly 87% were seen once. Sequencing was carried out using blood. The origin of the receptors is a woman aged 50 to 60 in good health.

V gene TRBV28 combines with J gene TRBJ2-3; TRBD2 matches at 9 bases. This CDR3 region has 17 residues. Trimming removed 5 bases from V and 4 bases from J; junction bases left unmatched: 13. The germline CDR1 and CDR2 sequences are MDHEN and SYDVKM. CDR3: CASSLGAGGPRSDTQYF. CDR3 nucleotides: TGTGCCAGCAGTCTGGGGGCGGGAGGGCCGAGATCAGATACGCAGTATTTT.

This chain links TRBV9 with TRBJ1-2, with TRBD1 identical over 9 bases. J gave up 4 bases and V 4 bases, and 14 bases lay outside the gene matches. In germline, CDR1 is SGDLS, CDR2 YYNGEE. The CDR3 runs to 17 residues. The CDR3 reads CASSPRDRDPSSYGYTF. The CDR3 region has the DNA TGTGCCAGCAGCCCTCGGGACAGGGATCCCTCAAGCTATGGCTACACCTTC. Filled out from reference TRBV9 and TRBJ1-2, the complete variable domain reads DSGVTQTPKHLITATGQRVTLRCSPRSGDLSVYWYQQSLDQGLQFLIQYYNGEERAKGNILERFSAQQFPDLHSELNLSSLELGDSALYFCASSPRDRDPSSYGYTFGSGTRLTVV.

The rearrangement links TRBV4-2 to TRBJ1-4, with 7 bases identical to TRBD1. The CDR3 consists of 15 residues. The germline V gene encodes CDR1 LGHNA and CDR2 YNFKEQ. V lost 4 bases to trimming and J lost 2 bases; unmatched junction nucleotides: 4. CDR3 sequence reads: CASSRGTATNEKLFF. The CDR3, as DNA: TGTGCCAGCAGCCGCGGGACAGCTACTAATGAAAAACTGTTTTTT.

The rearrangement joins TRBV15 to TRBJ1-2; the match to TRBD1 covers 9 bases. V trimming: 0 bases; J trimming: 6 bases; junction bases outside the gene matches: 8. The CDR3 is 16 amino acids. Germline CDR1 reads LNHNV; CDR2 reads YYDKDF (reference sequence). Here the CDR3 reads CATSREGDRDSDGYTF. CDR3 DNA sequence: TGTGCCACCAGCAGAGAGGGGGACAGGGATTCGGATGGCTACACCTTC.

V gene TRBV19 combines with J gene TRBJ2-1; the D gene is possibly TRBD2 (5 bases). This CDR3 has 12 residues. V dropped 5 bases and J dropped 7 bases, with 9 bases sitting between them. Per the germline V gene, CDR1 is LNHDA and CDR2 is SQIVND (reference sequence). CDR3 region: CASSETRNEQFF. Here the CDR3 DNA reads TGTGCCAGTAGTGAAACTAGGAATGAGCAGTTCTTC.

V is TRBV28 and J is TRBJ1-6; TRBD1 matches at 7 bases. V was clipped by 2 bases and J by 7 bases; unmatched bases: 2. From germline, CDR1 is MDHEN and CDR2 SYDVKM. This CDR3 has 14 amino acids. The CDR3 coding sequence is TGTGCCAGCAGTTTAACAGGGGAAAATTCACCCCTCCACTTT. This gives the protein CASSLTGENSPLHF. The full variable domain, rest sourced from reference TRBV28 and TRBJ1-6, is DVKVTQSSRYLVKRTGEKVFLECVQDMDHENMFWYRQDPGLGLRLIYFSYDVKMKEKGDIPEGYSVSREKKERFSLILESASTNQTSMYLCASSLTGENSPLHFGNGTRLTVT.

This clone was seen only once. Other DNA sequences from this sample encode an identical CDR3 as well. J is TRBJ2-7 and V is TRBV28, with TRBD1 as a possible D gene (5 bases). Trimming cost V 3 bases and J 2 bases, with 8 bases left between them. The germline V gene encodes CDR1 MDHEN and CDR2 SYDVKM. The CDR3 loop spans 13 amino acids. CDR3 residues: CASSFSGPYEQYF. In DNA form, the CDR3 reads TGTGCCAGCAGTTTTTCAGGGCCCTACGAGCAGTACTTC. Full variable domain (outside the CDR3, taken from reference TRBV28 and TRBJ2-7): DVKVTQSSRYLVKRTGEKVFLECVQDMDHENMFWYRQDPGLGLRLIYFSYDVKMKEKGDIPEGYSVSREKKERFSLILESASTNQTSMYLCASSFSGPYEQYFGPGTRLTVT.

The chain recombines TRBV28 with TRBJ2-3; TRBD1 agrees at 9 bases. In germline, CDR1 is MDHEN, CDR2 SYDVKM. CDR3 size: 13 residues. V lost 6 bases to trimming and J lost 8 bases; unmatched junction nucleotides: 6. The DNA of the CDR3 is TGTGCCAGCAGGAAACAGGGGGCTGGTACGCAGTATTTT. Amino acids: CASRKQGAGTQYF.

The chain employs TRBV20-1 and TRBJ2-1, with 10 bases identical to TRBD2. Germline values: CDR1 DFQATT, CDR2 SNEGSKA (reference sequence). The CDR3 length is 16 residues. Trimming at V came to 3 bases and at J to 4 bases, leaving 9 bases not matched to a gene. CDR3 coding DNA: TGCAGTGCTAGTGGACCCGGACTAGCGGCTTACAATGAGCAGTTCTTC. Encoded protein: CSASGPGLAAYNEQFF.

The V and J genes are TRBV3-1 (or the pseudogene TRBV3-2) and TRBJ1-6; the D is unclear. There are 18 residues in the CDR3. Germline lookup yields CDR1 LGHDT and CDR2 YNNKEL (reference sequence). Trimming took off 4 bases at V and 5 bases at J, with 21 bases between the two ends. The CDR3: CASSRIAPIIHHNSPLHF. The CDR3 nucleotides are TGTGCCAGCAGCCGTATTGCTCCCATTATACATCATAATTCACCCCTCCACTTT.